This T cell receptor beta chain was sequenced for a study of OX40 agonist ivuxolimab in advanced cancers. About the investigation overall: Ivuxolimab, which targeted the costimulatory receptor OX40 (CD134), was an agonistic, fully human IgG2 monoclonal antibody. Three dose-escalation patients achieved partial responses, one with hepatocellular carcinoma and two with cutaneous melanoma. Of the roughly 52 patients in dose escalation, about 20 had hepatocellular carcinoma, approximately 15 had melanoma, 9 had renal cell carcinoma and 9 had head and neck cancer. The dose-escalation cohort was about 86% male with a mean age of 60 years, ranging from about 20 to 85. Prior anti-PD-1, anti-PD-L1 or anti-CTLA-4 therapy was permitted, and checkpoint inhibitors had been received by about 44% of dose-escalation patients. Intravenous ivuxolimab was administered to patients every 2 weeks at six dose levels: 0.01, 0.1, 0.3, 1.5, 3 and 10 mg/kg. The purpose of peripheral TCRbeta sequencing was to test whether ivuxolimab changed TCR sequence diversity and led to clonal T-cell expansion. The paper reports the monotherapy dose-escalation portion (N = 52 patients) of the phase I ivuxolimab trial. Summary of the overall study and its limitations: After ivuxolimab, expanded clones were on average more numerous among CD8+ T cells than among CD4+ T cells. Low levels of normalized T-cell clonal expansion were also shown by some nonresponding patients. The antigen specificity of the peripheral T cells that underwent clonal expansion was not determined. In the 0.1-3.0 mg/kg groups, partial responders were among the patients with the lowest normalized peripheral clonal expansion, particularly in CD8+ T cells. At doses from 0.1 to 3.0 mg/kg, clonal expansion was seen in both CD4+ and CD8+ blood T cells between baseline and week 6.

In regard to this clone: Its antigen target is currently unknown. No much larger clonotype is one base removed from it; base qualities were not supplied.

There are 16 amino acids in the CDR3, from cysteine to phenylalanine inclusive. Just CDR3 DNA is preserved here, 48 bases in frame from base 1. V is pared back by 6 bases and J by 5 bases, with 22 bases lying between the germline termini. The CDR1 and CDR2 encoded by the germline V gene (reference sequence) are MNHEY and SMNVEV. Genomic DNA was extracted from sorted cells for sequencing of the TCRbeta CDR3 region. TCRbeta CDR3 regions were sequenced using the immunoSEQ Assay. TCRdb obtained this table from immuneACCESS and retained in-frame rearrangements with V and J assigned. These tables miss some clones; where compared with another copy, unresolved V genes account for less than half of the shortfall, and the remainder is unexplained. This sample holds approximately 75,000 clones; about 73% were observed only once. Approximately 5% of the sample is taken by the ten largest. Patients with autoimmune disease history or receiving systemic immunosuppression were excluded from the trial. Peripheral blood for TCR sequencing was drawn from every dose cohort at baseline, at cycle 4 day 1 and at cycle 7 day 1. The samples were drawn from a first-in-human, open-label, multicenter phase I dose-escalation trial of ivuxolimab. Adults with locally advanced or metastatic melanoma, renal cell, hepatocellular, or head and neck squamous cell carcinoma were enrolled in the trial. Before TCR sequencing, CD4+ T cells and CD8+ T cells were sorted from peripheral blood as separate populations.

The V and J segments used are TRBV27 and TRBJ1-2; no D segment can be confidently identified. The sample consisted of CD4+ or CD8+ T cells sorted from blood, taken in a trial of the OX40 agonist ivuxolimab. The source is an adult with an advanced solid tumor such as melanoma, head and neck, liver or kidney cancer. The sequence in DNA is TGTGCCAGCAGGGGCCCCCATTCCAAAGCCCAGTATGGCTACACCTTC. Translated, this gives CASRGPHSKAQYGYTF.